These 23 T cell receptor beta chains came from one sample sequenced in a study of T cell responses to AZD1222 COVID-19 vaccine. TCRdb keeps only in-frame clones here, not all; method: immunoSEQ multiplex PCR. The data show more than 90,000 clones, roughly nine tenths seen once. Sequenced material: peripheral blood, taken on day 0 of AZD1222 vaccination. Receptor source: an adult in good health.

The rearrangement uses TRBV11-2 and TRBJ1-1, with 7 bases fitting TRBD1. This CDR3 is built from 15 residues. Germline CDR1 and CDR2: SGHAT and FQNNGV. J was trimmed by 7 bases and V by 5 bases; bases with no gene match: 13. The CDR3 spells CASSVTGTGTVEAFF. CDR3 coding DNA: TGTGCCAGCAGCGTCACCGGCACCGGGACAGTTGAAGCTTTCTTT.

J is TRBJ2-5 and V is TRBV2; D remains unclear. V was pared by 3 bases and J by 4 bases, with 3 bases between. The CDR3 spans 11 residues. CDR1 SNHLY and CDR2 FYNNEI come from the germline V gene. CDR3: CASSEAETQYF. As DNA, the CDR3 is TGTGCCAGCAGTGAGGCAGAGACCCAGTACTTC. Combining the CDR3 with reference TRBV2 and TRBJ2-5 gives the whole variable domain EPEVTQTPSHQVTQMGQEVILRCVPISNHLYFYWYRQILGQKVEFLVSFYNNEISEKSEIFDDQFSVERPDGSNFTLKIRSTKLEDSAMYFCASSEAETQYFGPGTRLLVL.

The chain recombines TRBV11-2 with TRBJ2-3; TRBD2 aligns across 7 bases. With 5 bases clipped from V and 8 bases from J, the junction kept 7 bases outside the gene matches. The germline V gene encodes CDR1 SGHAT and CDR2 FQNNGV. This CDR3 has 13 residues. The CDR3 sequence: CASSPGGGGTQYF. CDR3 in DNA: TGTGCCAGCAGCCCTGGGGGGGGAGGTACGCAGTATTTT. Based on the CDR3 plus reference TRBV11-2 and TRBJ2-3, the full variable domain is EAGVAQSPRYKIIEKRQSVAFWCNPISGHATLYWYQQILGQGPKLLIQFQNNGVVDDSQLPKDRFSAERLKGVDSTLKIQPAKLEDSAVYLCASSPGGGGTQYFGPGTRLTVL.

The chain uses TRBV28 and TRBJ2-4; no clear D. V was pared by 1 base and J by 3 bases, with 13 bases between. CDR1 and CDR2 from the germline V gene are MDHEN and SYDVKM. This CDR3 contains 16 residues. The CDR3: CASSLSVTAYKNIQYF. The CDR3 DNA reads as TGTGCCAGCAGTTTATCGGTGACGGCCTACAAAAACATTCAGTACTTC.

The chain uses TRBV11-2 and TRBJ1-4; the D gene is possibly TRBD1 (5 bases). V gave up 1 base and J gave up 4 bases, with 16 bases separating them. This CDR3 has 17 amino acids. Germline loops: CDR1 SGHAT, CDR2 FQNNGV. The CDR3 DNA sequence: TGTGCCAGCAGCTTAGGGGGGTCGAACTATTTTAATGAAAAACTGTTTTTT. The encoded protein is CASSLGGSNYFNEKLFF.

In DNA, the CDR3 is TGTGCCAGCACCCAGCCTAATCAGCCCCAGCATTTT. Its protein product is CASTQPNQPQHF. The chain has TRBV6-5 and TRBJ1-5; D gene ambiguous. Germline CDR1 and CDR2: MNHEY and SVGAGI. The CDR3 totals 12 residues. The V end lost 7 bases, the J end lost 4 bases, and 8 bases lay between the germline ends.

The chain joins TRBV12-3 or TRBV12-4 to TRBJ2-2; no definite D call. Trimming left V 5 bases short and J 5 bases short, with 3 bases between. CDR3 size: 11 residues. This CDR3 reads CASSRTGELFF. In nucleotides, the CDR3 is TGTGCCAGCAGTCGTACCGGGGAGCTGTTTTTT.

The V call is TRBV6-4, the J call TRBJ2-7; 8 bases agree with TRBD1. Trimming cost V 4 bases and J 2 bases; bases outside gene matches: 16. The germline gives CDR1 MRHNA, CDR2 SNTAGT. The CDR3 consists of 18 residues. DNA of the CDR3: TGTGCCAGCAGTGGCGGAATTGACAGGGGCCAACCAACCTACGAGCAGTACTTC. Protein product: CASSGGIDRGQPTYEQYF.

V usage is TRBV5-1 and J usage is TRBJ2-1; TRBD1 matches at 9 bases. Germline lookup yields CDR1 SGHRS and CDR2 YFSETQ. This CDR3 contains 15 residues. V gave up 0 bases and J gave up 7 bases; unmatched junction bases: 5. The DNA of the CDR3 is TGCGCCAGCAGCTTGGGGGACAGGGCTTATAATGAGCAGTTCTTC. Amino acid sequence: CASSLGDRAYNEQFF. The full variable domain, in which reference TRBV5-1 and TRBJ2-1 provide the parts outside the CDR3, is KAGVTQTPRYLIKTRGQQVTLSCSPISGHRSVSWYQQTPGQGLQFLFEYFSETQRNKGNFPGRFSGRQFSNSRSEMNVSTLELGDSALYLCASSLGDRAYNEQFFGPGTRLTVL.

V usage is TRBV7-2 and J usage is TRBJ2-2; the D is unclear. V lost 2 bases and J 8 bases, leaving 9 bases between the germline ends. The CDR3 covers 13 residues. The germline gives CDR1 SGHTA, CDR2 FQGNSA. The CDR3 is CASSLPSAGELFF. CDR3 DNA: TGTGCCAGCAGCTTACCCTCTGCGGGGGAGCTGTTTTTT.

V gene TRBV28 combines with J gene TRBJ1-5, with a possible D match to TRBD1 (5 bases). Germline V CDR1 and CDR2: MDHEN, SYDVKM. The V and J ends lost 8 bases and 6 bases respectively, with 17 bases between them. The CDR3 runs to 14 residues. The CDR3, as DNA: TGTGCCAGCGCCCCCGGGGGAGAAGGTCAGCCCCAGCATTTT. The encoded protein is CASAPGGEGQPQHF.

The rearrangement links TRBV7-2 to TRBJ2-1; no clear D gene. Germline V gives CDR1 SGHTA, CDR2 FQGNSA. The CDR3 is 15 amino acids. Trimming stripped 5 bases from V and 0 bases from J, with 11 bases between. CDR3 nucleotides: TGTGCCAGCAGCGTCGAACACAGCTCCTACAATGAGCAGTTCTTC. Protein sequence: CASSVEHSSYNEQFF.

The chain couples TRBV27 to TRBJ2-3; 9 nucleotides agree with TRBD2. V shed 3 bases and J 3 bases; nucleotides not matched to a gene: 4. Germline lookup yields CDR1 MNHEY and CDR2 SMNVEV (reference sequence). The CDR3 spans 15 residues. The CDR3 nucleotides read TGTGCCAGCAGTTTGAGGCTAGCGGGGACAGATACGCAGTATTTT. Translated, it gives CASSLRLAGTDTQYF.

The chain employs TRBV28 and TRBJ2-7; the match to TRBD1 covers 7 bases. The V and J ends lost 6 bases and 3 bases, in that order; junction bases with no gene match: 8. The CDR3 loop spans 14 amino acids. The V gene's germline CDR1 is MDHEN and CDR2 SYDVKM. CDR3 DNA: TGTGCCAGCAGCCAAACAGGGGTGGGCTACGAGCAGTACTTC. Protein: CASSQTGVGYEQYF.

The V gene is TRBV5-1, the J gene TRBJ1-1; tentatively, D is TRBD1 (5 bases). This CDR3 has 14 residues. The germline CDR1 and CDR2 sequences are SGHRS and YFSETQ. V gave up 0 bases and J gave up 3 bases, with 9 bases separating them. The CDR3: CASSLVQGDTEAFF. For the CDR3, the DNA is TGCGCCAGCAGCTTGGTCCAGGGTGACACTGAAGCTTTCTTT.

V is TRBV29-1 and J is TRBJ2-2; D is ambiguous. CDR1 and CDR2 (germline): SQVTM, ANQGSEA. V was clipped by 5 bases and J by 6 bases, with 4 bases between them. The CDR3 is 10 residues long. CDR3 coding DNA: TGCAGCGTTCTGGCCGGGGAGCTGTTTTTT. Translated: CSVLAGELFF.

The CDR3 region has the DNA TGCGCCAGCAGCTTGGTTCCAGGATCTGGTGGCTACACCTTC. This sequence encodes CASSLVPGSGGYTF. The genes are TRBV5-1 and TRBJ1-2; D remains unclear. V was clipped by 0 bases and J by 7 bases, with 13 bases between them. This CDR3 has 14 amino acids. The germline CDR1 and CDR2 sequences are SGHRS and YFSETQ.

This clone came up once. The J gene is TRBJ2-7, the V gene TRBV7-2; D perhaps matches TRBD1 (6 bases). The germline V and J ends were trimmed by 3 bases and 5 bases, with 14 bases remaining between them. Germline CDR1 is SGHTA and CDR2 is FQGNSA. The CDR3 is 14 residues long. CDR3 sequence reads: CASSFQQGSNEQYF. CDR3 sequence (DNA): TGTGCCAGCAGCTTTCAACAGGGTAGTAACGAGCAGTACTTC.

This chain joins TRBV12-5 and TRBJ1-1; D is undetermined. V dropped 6 bases and J dropped 5 bases, with 16 bases sitting between them. Germline V lookup: CDR1 LGHNT, CDR2 FRNRAP. The CDR3 has 14 amino acids. As DNA, the CDR3 is TGTGCTAGTGGCCCTGCCGGCCGCAAAACTGAAGCTTTCTTT. Its translation is CASGPAGRKTEAFF. Drawing the rest from reference TRBV12-5 and TRBJ1-1, the complete variable domain is DARVTQTPRHKVTEMGQEVTMRCQPILGHNTVFWYRQTMMQGLELLAYFRNRAPLDDSGMPKDRFSAEMPDATLATLKIQPSEPRDSAVYFCASGPAGRKTEAFFGQGTRLTVV.

The V gene is TRBV5-6, the J gene TRBJ1-1, with a tentative D call TRBD1 (5 bases). V was cut by 4 bases and J by 1 base, with 5 bases left in between. The length of the CDR3 is 12 residues. Germline V gene lookup returns CDR1 SGHDT and CDR2 YYEEEE. CDR3 sequence: CASSDRNTEAFF. For the CDR3, the DNA is TGTGCCAGCAGCGACAGGAACACTGAAGCTTTCTTT.

The V and J genes are TRBV5-1 and TRBJ1-5, with D uncertain. Deletions cut 9 bases from V and 6 bases from J, with 16 bases between. This CDR3 comprises 13 residues. The V gene's germline CDR1 is SGHRS and CDR2 YFSETQ. CDR3 nucleotides: TGCGCCAACCCGGAGAGCCGGGGTCAGCCCCAGCATTTT. Protein sequence: CANPESRGQPQHF.

This sequence joins TRBV6-1 and TRBJ1-2; D may be TRBD1 (5 bases). V was clipped by 2 bases and J by 3 bases, with 16 bases between them. Germline CDR1 is MNHNS and CDR2 is SASEGT. This CDR3 spans 16 amino acids. CDR3 residues: CASSERIDRVYYGYTF. In nucleotides, the CDR3 is TGTGCCAGCAGTGAAAGAATTGACAGAGTCTACTATGGCTACACCTTC.

The V and J genes are TRBV4-1 and TRBJ1-4; 9 positions agree with TRBD1. Germline lookup yields CDR1 MGHRA and CDR2 YSYEKL. The trim removed 5 bases at V and 0 bases at J, leaving 1 base unmatched. The CDR3 length is 15 residues. CDR3 in amino acids: CASSTGGATNEKLFF. As DNA, the CDR3 is TGCGCCAGCAGCACAGGGGGCGCAACTAATGAAAAACTGTTTTTT.